This record looks at one T cell receptor (beta chain) sequence and its context. Its antigen is as yet unknown. The sample comes from a study of T cell responses to AZD1222 COVID-19 vaccine. General study findings and limits: Following two doses of AZD1222, Spike-specific TCR breadth and depth rose. At baseline, seropositivity was found in only 5 to 7 AZD1222 recipients. Clonal diversity may have been underestimated, and the donors were mostly white British, with more females than males. The study found vaccine-associated CD4 TCRs spanning spike, dominant at 160-218 and 743-854.

Assay used: immunoSEQ multiplex PCR; TCRdb lists only in-frame clones, some missing. The sample holds approximately 100,000 clones; about 90% are singletons and the top ten take roughly a tenth. The TCR originated in an adult who received the AZD1222 COVID-19 vaccine. This material consisted of peripheral blood, taken 28 days after the second AZD1222 dose.

CDR3 sequence reads: CASSPDRGQPQHF. The CDR3, as DNA: TGTGCCAGCTCACCGGACAGGGGCCAGCCCCAGCATTTT. The chain recombines TRBV18 with TRBJ1-5, with 9 bases aligning to TRBD1. The germline gives CDR1 KGHSH, CDR2 LQKENI. The J segment lost 7 bases and the V segment lost 3 bases, leaving 1 base of the junction unmatched. This CDR3 contains 13 residues.